These T cell receptor beta chains were read from a single sample in a study of shared clonotypes between healthy human individuals. Measured with immunoSEQ multiplex PCR; TCRdb has only the in-frame clones, and not every one. Of about 2.1 million clones listed, roughly 91% were seen once; the top ten hold 1.5% to 2%. The sample taken for sequencing was naive CD8+ T cells from PBMCs. The source of these receptors is a man between 18 and 35 years old in good health. Some clones in this sample may be carry-over from other donors' samples. The CDR3 runs from the conserved cysteine through the conserved F or W. D genes are given only for firm matches. The size entry is marked missing in some rows and otherwise reads once, few, many or a size class.

TRBD2	TRBV6-8	-	TRBJ2-2	CASSFASGRTTSTGELFF	TGTGCCAGCAGTTTCGCTAGCGGGAGGACGACGAGCACCGGGGAGCTGTTTTTT
-	TRBV5-4	-	TRBJ2-3	CASSLALAGLTDTQYF	TGTGCCAGCAGCTTGGCACTGGCGGGCCTCACAGATACGCAGTATTTT
-	TRBV27	-	TRBJ2-2	CASSIQGWPGELFF	TGTGCCAGCAGTATACAAGGGTGGCCCGGGGAGCTGTTTTTT
-	TRBV15	-	TRBJ2-7	CATSTDGGDTYEQYF	TGTGCCACCAGCACAGACGGAGGGGACACCTACGAGCAGTACTTC
-	TRBV27	-	TRBJ1-1	CASSFVGGNTEAFF	TGTGCCAGCAGCTTTGTTGGGGGAAACACTGAAGCTTTCTTT
TRBD2	TRBV27	few	TRBJ2-7	CASSVMGRVHEQYF	TGTGCCAGCAGTGTAATGGGGAGGGTACACGAGCAGTACTTC
-	TRBV9	-	TRBJ1-2	CASSVGGGYYGYTF	TGTGCCAGCAGCGTAGGAGGCGGGTACTATGGCTACACCTTC
TRBD1	TRBV7-9	-	TRBJ1-4	CASSPTSRTGRREKLFF	TGTGCCAGCAGCCCAACCTCTCGGACAGGGAGGAGGGAAAAACTGTTTTTT
-	TRBV27	once	TRBJ2-7	CASSLSGWGSYEQYF	TGTGCCAGCAGTTTATCCGGGTGGGGCTCCTACGAGCAGTACTTC
TRBD1	TRBV7-2	-	TRBJ2-7	CASSWSTGTSYEQYF	TGTGCCAGCAGCTGGTCGACAGGGACCTCCTACGAGCAGTACTTC
TRBD1	TRBV2	-	TRBJ1-5	CASSEGQGGNQPQHF	TGTGCCAGCAGTGAAGGACAGGGAGGAAATCAGCCCCAGCATTTT
-	TRBV6-5	-	TRBJ2-7	CASKFGGGYEQYF	TGTGCCAGCAAATTTGGTGGGGGCTACGAGCAGTACTTC
-	TRBV7-3	-	TRBJ2-2	CASSSFLGGGELFF	TGTGCCAGCAGCTCCTTCCTGGGGGGCGGGGAGCTGTTTTTT
TRBD1	TRBV2	-	TRBJ1-2	CASREQGPHYYGYTF	TGTGCCAGCAGAGAACAGGGGCCTCATTACTATGGCTACACCTTC
TRBD1	TRBV19	-	TRBJ1-5	CASTYGAGGPNQPQHF	TGTGCCAGTACCTATGGGGCAGGGGGACCCAATCAGCCCCAGCATTTT
-	TRBV7-9	-	TRBJ1-2	CASSLGMDSPYGYTF	TGTGCCAGCAGCTTGGGGATGGACAGCCCCTATGGCTACACCTTC
-	TRBV9	-	TRBJ1-3	CASSVGGSSGNTIYF	TGTGCCAGCAGCGTAGGGGGCAGCTCTGGAAACACCATATATTTT
-	TRBV28	-	TRBJ2-3	CASSFLGVTDTQYF	TGTGCCAGCAGTTTTCTAGGGGTCACAGATACGCAGTATTTT
-	TRBV28	few	TRBJ1-4	CASSPTGTVIALFF	TGTGCCAGCAGTCCCACCGGGACGGTGATAGCACTGTTTTTT
-	TRBV5-1	-	TRBJ2-7	CASSLAGRGYEQYF	TGCGCCAGCAGCTTGGCCGGGCGGGGCTACGAGCAGTACTTC
TRBD2	TRBV29-1	-	TRBJ2-1	CSVEREPSYNEQFF	TGCAGCGTAGAGCGGGAACCCTCCTACAATGAGCAGTTCTTC
TRBD2	TRBV27	-	TRBJ2-7	CASSVTSGALEQYF	TGTGCCAGCAGTGTTACTAGCGGGGCCTTGGAGCAGTACTTC
-	TRBV5-6	once	TRBJ1-2	CASSPAGVTYGYTF	TGTGCCAGCAGCCCGGCCGGAGTGACCTATGGCTACACCTTC
-	TRBV6-5	-	TRBJ2-7	CASSAGTSEQYF	TGTGCCAGCAGTGCAGGGACGTCCGAGCAGTACTTC
-	TRBV7-9	-	TRBJ1-1	CASSLVAGLNTEAFF	TGTGCCAGCAGCTTAGTTGCCGGGTTGAACACTGAAGCTTTCTTT
TRBD2	TRBV9	-	TRBJ2-3	CASTPGLAGPDTQYF	TGTGCCAGCACCCCCGGACTAGCGGGGCCAGATACGCAGTATTTT
-	TRBV6-5	once	TRBJ1-5	CASSYGQNNQPQHF	TGTGCCAGCAGTTACGGACAGAACAATCAGCCCCAGCATTTT
-	TRBV27	-	TRBJ2-7	CASSLRPPSEQYF	TGTGCCAGCAGTCTTCGCCCCCCCTCCGAGCAGTACTTC
-	TRBV28	-	TRBJ2-5	CASIRVAQGETQYF	TGTGCCAGCATCCGTGTTGCTCAAGGGGAGACCCAGTACTTC
-	TRBV10-3	-	TRBJ1-1	CASHWEGSGNTEAFF	TGTGCCAGCCATTGGGAGGGTTCGGGGAACACTGAAGCTTTCTTT
-	TRBV7-2	-	TRBJ2-7	CASSLGASRYSYEQYF	TGTGCCAGCAGCTTAGGGGCTAGCAGATACTCCTACGAGCAGTACTTC
-	TRBV28	once	TRBJ1-5	CASIRRQYNQPQHF	TGTGCCAGCATCCGTCGACAGTACAATCAGCCCCAGCATTTT
-	TRBV27	-	TRBJ2-3	CASSLGQRPRDTQYF	TGTGCCAGCAGTTTAGGGCAGCGTCCGAGGGATACGCAGTATTTT
TRBD1	TRBV18	-	TRBJ2-5	CASSPPRVQGAKETQYF	TGTGCCAGCTCACCTCCCCGGGTACAGGGGGCGAAAGAGACCCAGTACTTC